The entry below describes one T cell receptor (beta chain). The source of the sample is a study of technical replicates of blood from a few donors. Germline V gene sequence: CDR1 SGHRS, CDR2 YFSETQ. The V and J ends lost 1 base and 4 bases respectively, with 14 bases between them. CDR3 length: 15 amino acids. Clones were sequenced by immunoSEQ multiplex PCR, and TCRdb holds only the in-frame ones, with some missing. The top ten hold 4.8% of the sample, which has tens of thousands of clones, roughly 90% seen once. Material for sequencing was PBMCs. The sequence derives from a human donor in good health. Some clones in this sample may be carry-over from other donors' samples. The chain combines TRBV5-1 with TRBJ1-2; D gene ambiguous. CDR3 residues: CASSLNPPEGYGYTF. In DNA, the CDR3 is TGCGCCAGCAGCTTGAATCCCCCGGAGGGCTATGGCTACACCTTC.